Below are 29 T cell receptor beta chains sequenced from a single sample in a study of T-cell reconstitution after alpha-beta-depleted transplantation in children. Unique molecular identifiers were incorporated into the prepared TCRbeta library. TCRdb independently ran MiXCR on the PCR reads; one entry per CDR3 protein. The sample carries roughly 240,000 distinct CDR3 sequences, approximately 8.9% recorded once. The sample was PBMCs, mostly from graft donor cells, taken 180 days after TCRalphabeta/CD19-depleted stem cell transplant. All receptors derive from a male patient younger than 18 who had a stem cell transplant for acute lymphoblastic leukemia, so the T cells may come from the graft donor.

At least ten counts were recorded for this clonotype. This chain links TRBV15 with TRBJ2-7, with 7 bases aligning to TRBD1. V dropped 4 bases and J dropped 5; count of bases not matched to a gene: 8. This CDR3 is 14 amino acids long. Germline CDR1 and CDR2: LNHNV and YYDKDF (reference sequence). This CDR3 reads CATSTGQALNEQYF. In DNA form, the CDR3 reads TGTGCCACCAGCACAGGACAGGCCCTGAACGAGCAGTACTTC. Full variable domain (missing parts from reference TRBV15 and TRBJ2-7): DAMVIQNPRYQVTQFGKPVTLSCSQTLNHNVMYWYQQKSSQAPKLLFHYYDKDFNNEADTPDNFQSRRPNTSFCFLDIRSPGLGDTAMYLCATSTGQALNEQYFGPGTRLTVT.

With respect to this clonotype: A clone one base away is much larger, so this may be a read error. This CDR3 fails to terminate in the conserved phenylalanine or tryptophan, so it likely reflects a read error. The CDR3 nucleotides are TGCAGTGCTAGAGGCACGAGCTCCTACAATGAGCAGTTCGTC. It specifies CSARGTSSYNEQFV. The gene calls are TRBV20-1 and TRBJ2-1; no reliable D call. Trimming pared 1 base from V and 0 bases from J, leaving 7 bases between. The CDR3 is made up of 14 amino acids. Germline lookup yields CDR1 DFQATT and CDR2 SNEGSKA (reference sequence).

This clonotype was counted ten times or more. The chain has TRBV9 and TRBJ2-2; weak D call: TRBD2 (6 bases). V shed 4 bases and J shed 0 bases, with 10 bases lying between them. The germline CDR1 and CDR2 sequences are SGDLS and YYNGEE. The CDR3 has 15 amino acids. The DNA for the CDR3 is TGTGCCAGCAGCAACCCGGGGGCGAACACCGGGGAGCTGTTTTTT. This translates into CASSNPGANTGELFF.

This clonotype was seen ten or more times. This rearrangement joins TRBV25-1 to TRBJ1-1, with D perhaps TRBD1 (6 bases). The CDR3 totals 15 residues. V gave up 3 bases and J gave up 1 base, with 12 bases separating them. Germline lookup yields CDR1 MGHDK and CDR2 SYGVNS. CDR3 amino acids: CASSDYRDGNTEAFF. The DNA for the CDR3 is TGTGCCAGCAGTGATTACAGGGATGGGAACACTGAAGCTTTCTTT.

This clonotype was seen many times. The chain is built from TRBV9 and TRBJ2-4; D is uncertain. Per germline, CDR1 SGDLS and CDR2 YYNGEE. CDR3 length: 12 residues. V dropped 0 bases and J dropped 9 bases, with 7 bases sitting between them. CDR3 DNA: TGTGCCAGCAGCGTAGTGAACGGCATTCAGTACTTC. Protein sequence: CASSVVNGIQYF.

Notes on this clonotype: This clone may be a read error of a much larger clone one base away. This chain uses TRBV5-1 with TRBJ2-4; a possible D gene is TRBD1 (6 bases). The V gene's germline CDR1 is SGHRS and CDR2 YFSETQ. The CDR3 length is 11 residues. CDR3 in amino acids: CASSSRMGHRF. CDR3 nucleotide sequence: TGCGCCAGCAGCTCAAGAATGGGACACCGCTTC.

This clonotype occurred many times. V is TRBV27 and J is TRBJ2-7; 7 bases line up with TRBD1. The V and J ends lost 6 bases and 0 bases, in that order; junction bases with no gene match: 11. The CDR3 loop spans 16 amino acids. CDR1 is MNHEY and CDR2 is SMNVEV in the germline V gene (reference sequence). In nucleotides, the CDR3 is TGTGCCAGCAGGCCCTACAGGGGAAGGAGCTCCTACGAGCAGTACTTC. It specifies CASRPYRGRSSYEQYF.

This clonotype was observed at least ten times. The V gene is TRBV7-2, the J gene TRBJ2-3, with TRBD2 matching 7 bases. Germline CDR1 is SGHTA and CDR2 is FQGNSA. The V segment lost 5 bases and the J segment 0 bases; nucleotides outside the gene matches: 8. CDR3 length equals 16 residues. The CDR3 region has the DNA TGTGCCAGCAGCGAGAGACTAGCCACTAGCACAGATACGCAGTATTTT. This translates into CASSERLATSTDTQYF.

With respect to this clonotype: A read error may explain this, as a much larger clone is one base away. The rearrangement links TRBV29-1 to TRBJ1-2; TRBD1 might be the D (6 bases). There are 10 residues in the CDR3. V gave up 4 bases and J gave up 13 bases, with 13 bases separating them. The germline V gene encodes CDR1 SQVTM and CDR2 ANQGSEA. The CDR3 DNA reads as TGCAGCGTTGTTATGGACAGCTGCACCTTC. Protein product: CSVVMDSCTF.

The chain combines TRBV27 with TRBJ2-5; maybe TRBD1 (6 bases). Per the germline V gene, CDR1 is MNHEY and CDR2 is SMNVEV (reference sequence). This CDR3 is built from 14 residues. Trimming removed 2 bases from V and 5 bases from J, with 12 bases in between. Here the CDR3 DNA reads TGTGCCAGCAGTTTACGACAGGATATGGAGACCCAGTACTTC. Translating it yields CASSLRQDMETQYF.

This clonotype was observed a handful of times. This rearrangement joins TRBV14 to TRBJ2-3; no clear D. Germline CDR1 is SGHDN and CDR2 is FVKESK. V lost 5 bases and J 3 bases, leaving 12 bases between the germline ends. The CDR3 sequence is 14 residues long. This CDR3 is CASSFDIKTDTQYF. The CDR3 region has the DNA TGTGCCAGCAGCTTTGACATCAAAACAGATACGCAGTATTTT.

There are many counts of this clonotype. The chain has TRBV11-3 and TRBJ2-1; 7 nucleotides match TRBD2. Germline V gene sequence: CDR1 SGHNT, CDR2 YENEEA. The CDR3 extends over 15 amino acids. V shed 1 base and J 8 bases; nucleotides not matched to a gene: 8. DNA for the CDR3: TGTGCCAGCAGCTTAGGACTAGCAGGGCCCCATGAGCAGTTCTTC. Translating it yields CASSLGLAGPHEQFF. Variable domain in full (rest from reference TRBV11-3 and TRBJ2-1): EAGVVQSPRYKIIEKKQPVAFWCNPISGHNTLYWYLQNLGQGPELLIRYENEEAVDDSQLPKDRFSAERLKGVDSTLKIQPAELGDSAVYLCASSLGLAGPHEQFFGPGTRLTVL.

This clonotype was counted at least ten times. V is TRBV11-2 and J is TRBJ2-3, with D perhaps matching TRBD1 (6 bases). The V end lost 2 bases, the J end lost 4 bases, and 10 bases lay between the germline ends. Germline V gives CDR1 SGHAT, CDR2 FQNNGV. The CDR3 consists of 14 residues. CDR3 region: CASSLQGFSDTQYF. The CDR3 region has the DNA TGTGCCAGCAGCTTACAGGGGTTCTCAGATACGCAGTATTTT.

This clonotype was counted many times. This chain uses TRBV6-5 with TRBJ2-3, with TRBD2 matching over 11 bases. V gave up 0 bases and J gave up 6 bases; unmatched junction bases: 2. This CDR3 contains 15 residues. Germline V CDR1 and CDR2: MNHEY, SVGAGI. DNA for the CDR3: TGTGCCAGCAGTTACTCGACTAGCGGGGTGGATACGCAGTATTTT. This encodes CASSYSTSGVDTQYF.

This clonotype was seen many times. This chain connects TRBV10-1 to TRBJ2-7, with 10 bases identical to TRBD2. The germline gives CDR1 WNHNN, CDR2 SYGVQD (reference sequence). After removal of 6 bases from V and 5 bases from J, the junction contained 4 bases not matched to a gene. CDR3 size: 13 residues. The CDR3 DNA reads TGCGCCAGCAGAGCTAGCGGGAGAAACGAGCAGTACTTC. Translating gives CASRASGRNEQYF.

This clonotype was observed many times. The chain has TRBV14 and TRBJ2-7; 9 bases match TRBD1. The CDR3 runs to 18 residues. The V gene end was trimmed by 0 bases and the J gene end by 0 bases; junction bases not matched to a gene: 9. Germline CDR1 and CDR2: SGHDN and FVKESK. CDR3 sequence (DNA): TGTGCCAGCAGCCAAGATTGGGACAGGGCCCCAAGCTCCTACGAGCAGTACTTC. Translated: CASSQDWDRAPSSYEQYF.

This sequence joins TRBV27 and TRBJ1-5; D call uncertain. The CDR3 contains 14 residues. V was pared by 3 bases and J by 7 bases, with 13 bases between. Germline V CDR1 and CDR2: MNHEY, SMNVEV (reference sequence). DNA for the CDR3: TGTGCCAGCAGTTTGTTTGCAGTGGGGCAGCCCCAGCATTTT. Protein product: CASSLFAVGQPQHF.

This chain connects TRBV27 to TRBJ1-4; weak D call: TRBD1 (5 bases). CDR3 size: 15 residues. The V gene's germline CDR1 is MNHEY and CDR2 SMNVEV (reference sequence). Trimming took off 5 bases at V and 10 bases at J, with 20 bases between the two ends. This CDR3 is CASSAHWGGGGKLFF. The CDR3 DNA is TGTGCCAGCAGTGCCCACTGGGGCGGAGGCGGAAAACTGTTTTTT.

This clonotype was observed many times. The CDR3 is CASSPPSRGGTEAFF. The CDR3 nucleotides are TGTGCCAGCTCACCACCGTCCAGGGGAGGCACTGAAGCTTTCTTT. The chain employs TRBV18 and TRBJ1-1, with D perhaps TRBD1 (6 bases). Germline-derived CDR1 and CDR2 are KGHSH and LQKENI. Trimming took 0 bases from V and 4 from J, leaving 12 bases between them. The CDR3 length is 15 residues.

This clonotype has only a few counts. The CDR3 DNA follows: TGTGCCAGCAGAGAGACTAGCTCGGGTAATGAGCAGTTCTTC. It translates to CASRETSSGNEQFF. V usage is TRBV6-2 or TRBV6-3 and J usage is TRBJ2-1; TRBD2 aligns across 7 bases. Looked up from germline, CDR1 is MNHEY and CDR2 is SVGEGT. The CDR3 contains 14 residues. With V trimmed by 6 bases and J by 7 bases, 9 bases remained unmatched.

In regard to this clonotype: This may arise from a read error, as a much more abundant clone is one base away. The chain is built from TRBV10-3 and TRBJ2-5; D may match TRBD1 or TRBD2 (5 bases each). The CDR3 extends over 16 amino acids. Germline values: CDR1 ENHRY, CDR2 SYGVKD. CDR3 in DNA: TGTGCCATCAGTGAAGCGGCCAGGAGAGGGGAAGAGACCCTGTACTTC. Translated, it gives CAISEAARRGEETLYF.

Many counts were recorded for this clonotype. The chain employs TRBV4-1 and TRBJ2-3; 10 bases fit TRBD2. Germline assignment: CDR1 MGHRA and CDR2 YSYEKL. J lost 2 bases, V lost 1 base, and 6 bases had no gene match. The length of the CDR3 is 17 residues. In DNA form, the CDR3 reads TGCGCCAGCAGCCAAGTCATACTAGCGGGATCCACAGATACGCAGTATTTT. As protein: CASSQVILAGSTDTQYF.

Comment on this clonotype: A read error is possible here, since a much larger clone lies one base away. CDR3 in amino acids: CASSELGQDTQAFF. The DNA for the CDR3 is TGTGCCAGCAGTGAACTCGGGCAGGACACTCAAGCTTTCTTT. This chain joins TRBV6-1 and TRBJ1-1; the D gene is possibly TRBD1 (5 bases). Germline CDR1 reads MNHNS; CDR2 reads SASEGT. The CDR3 runs 14 residues.

This clonotype was found many times. V and J are TRBV5-1 and TRBJ2-2, with unresolved D. Germline CDR1 is SGHRS and CDR2 is YFSETQ. CDR3 length equals 16 residues. Trimming took off 4 bases at V and 2 bases at J, with 15 bases between the two ends. CDR3 protein: CASSPRQVYNTGELFF. Written as DNA, the CDR3 is TGCGCCAGCAGCCCCCGTCAGGTATACAACACCGGGGAGCTGTTTTTT.

This clonotype was counted at least ten times. V usage is TRBV7-6 and J usage is TRBJ2-1; D gene ambiguous. Trimming stripped 2 bases from V and 5 bases from J, with 13 bases between. CDR3 length equals 15 residues. The germline CDR1 and CDR2 sequences are SGHVS and FNYEAQ. The CDR3 reads CASSLYPPQDNEQFF. The CDR3 region has the DNA TGTGCCAGCAGCTTATACCCCCCCCAGGACAATGAGCAGTTCTTC.

This clonotype occurred many times. The chain uses TRBV18 and TRBJ1-5, with D perhaps matching TRBD1 (5 bases). The CDR3 has 15 amino acids. The V and J ends lost 4 bases and 2 bases respectively, with 12 bases between them. CDR1 and CDR2 (germline): KGHSH, LQKENI. The CDR3 nucleotides are TGTGCCAGCTCACAGCAGGGTTACGGCAATCAGCCCCAGCATTTT. Translation gives CASSQQGYGNQPQHF.

This clonotype was seen at least ten times. The V and J genes are TRBV5-1 and TRBJ1-1, with a weak D call TRBD1 (5 bases). This CDR3 comprises 13 residues. V shed 0 bases and J shed 6 bases, with 9 bases lying between them. Germline-derived CDR1 and CDR2 are SGHRS and YFSETQ. As DNA, the CDR3 is TGCGCCAGCAGCTTGGCCAGGGATGCTGAAGCTTTCTTT. Protein: CASSLARDAEAFF.

This clonotype showed up many times. The chain combines TRBV12-3 or TRBV12-4 with TRBJ2-7; no clear D. The CDR3 has 12 residues. V was cut by 0 bases and J by 4 bases, with 4 bases left in between. For the CDR3, the DNA is TGTGCCAGCAGTTTAGCGCAGTACGAGCAGTACTTC. It yields the protein CASSLAQYEQYF.

This clonotype was recorded many times. The chain has TRBV6-1 and TRBJ2-5, with D possibly matching TRBD1 (6 bases). The V and J ends lost 6 bases and 7 bases respectively, with 18 bases between them. The CDR3 length is 14 residues. Germline V gene data show CDR1 as MNHNS and CDR2 as SASEGT. The CDR3: CASSNRAGLATQYF. The CDR3 nucleotides are TGTGCCAGCAGCAACAGGGCAGGACTGGCGACCCAGTACTTC.